This T cell receptor (beta chain) was obtained from a study of blood T cell repertoires in COVID-19. Study-wide context: Whether acute or convalescent, the COVID-19 samples came from the United States, Italy and Spain. The cDNA or gDNA used as material had been derived from T cells, B-cell-depleted T cells, or PBMCs.

This CDR3 has 15 amino acids. V lost 6 bases to trimming and J lost 1 base, with 15 bases between them. CDR1 and CDR2 from the germline V gene are LNHDA and SQIVND (reference sequence). Authors' analysis steps: Estimation of nucleated cell counts relied on the amplification of reference gene primers. Profiling relied on immunoSEQ multiplex PCR, and the TCRdb table lists in-frame clones only, not all of them. The V and J calls and clone size are taken from that table; D and trimming were inferred from the DNA. This sample has almost 250,000 clones, with around nine tenths found just once. The V and J genes are TRBV19 and TRBJ1-1, with a weak D call TRBD1 (5 bases). This TCR was sampled from a woman in her sixties or seventies who had recovered from COVID-19. The sample taken for sequencing was peripheral blood. CDR3 residues: CASSPLMGPNTEAFF. The CDR3 nucleotides read TGTGCCAGTAGCCCCCTCATGGGGCCGAACACTGAAGCTTTCTTT.